This TCR beta chain was identified in a study of radiation and T cells in renal cell carcinoma. Study summary: Nephrectomy followed 15 Gy stereotactic body radiation by 4 weeks.

This CDR3 is built from 12 residues. The V end lost 2 bases, the J end lost 4 bases, and 2 bases lay between the germline ends. Germline V gene lookup returns CDR1 MNHEY and CDR2 SVGAGI. Time point described: baseline pretreatment blood. Described treatment: 15 Gy SBRT to primary tumor, nephrectomy 4 weeks later. Comments on this clone: The sample contains more than one DNA sequence encoding this CDR3.

Sequencing used immunoSEQ multiplex PCR; TCRdb keeps in-frame clones, though not all of them. This sample yields about 130,000 clones, of which 70% to 90% are seen a single time; more than 10% belongs to the top ten. The sample was blood, taken from a patient whose treatment included radiotherapy and nephrectomy. The sequence derives from a woman aged 45-65 years with renal cell carcinoma. This sequence joins TRBV6-5 and TRBJ2-2; the D is unclear. The CDR3 DNA follows: TGTGCCAGCAGTTACCCCACCGGGGAGCTGTTTTTT. Encoded protein: CASSYPTGELFF.